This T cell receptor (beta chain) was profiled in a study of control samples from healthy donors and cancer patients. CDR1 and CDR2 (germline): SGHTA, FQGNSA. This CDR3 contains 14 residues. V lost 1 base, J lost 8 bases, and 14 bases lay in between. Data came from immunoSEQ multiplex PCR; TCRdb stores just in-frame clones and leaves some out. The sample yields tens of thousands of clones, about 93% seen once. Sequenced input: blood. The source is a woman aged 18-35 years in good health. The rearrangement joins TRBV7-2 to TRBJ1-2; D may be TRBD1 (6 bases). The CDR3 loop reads CASSLGVHRVGYTF. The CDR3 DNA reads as TGTGCCAGCAGCTTAGGGGTTCACAGGGTGGGCTACACCTTC.